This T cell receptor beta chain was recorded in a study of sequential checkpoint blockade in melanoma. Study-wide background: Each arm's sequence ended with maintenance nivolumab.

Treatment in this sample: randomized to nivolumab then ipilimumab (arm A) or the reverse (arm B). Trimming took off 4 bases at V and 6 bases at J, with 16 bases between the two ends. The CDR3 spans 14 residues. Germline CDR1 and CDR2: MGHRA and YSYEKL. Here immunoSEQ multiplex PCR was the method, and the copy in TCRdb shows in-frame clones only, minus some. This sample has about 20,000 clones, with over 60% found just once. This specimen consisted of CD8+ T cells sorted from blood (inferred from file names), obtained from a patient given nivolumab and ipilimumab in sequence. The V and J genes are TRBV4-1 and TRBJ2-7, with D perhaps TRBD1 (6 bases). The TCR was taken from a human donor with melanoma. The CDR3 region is CASSLDRGSLEQYF. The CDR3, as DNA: TGCGCCAGCAGCCTCGATAGGGGGTCCCTCGAGCAGTACTTC.